Shown below are 21 T cell receptor beta chains from a single sample sequenced in a study of T-cell reconstitution after alpha-beta-depleted transplantation in children. Unique molecular identifiers were incorporated when the TCRbeta library was constructed. TCRdb re-called the PCR reads with MiXCR, one entry per CDR3 protein. The table has thousands of distinct CDR3 sequences, 14% to 15% seen once; the top ten hold around 5.9%. Here the sequenced sample was PBMCs, taken before TCRalphabeta/CD19-depleted stem cell transplant. The receptors stem from a boy aged 5-17 years with acute lymphoblastic leukemia, due to receive a stem cell transplant.

By share, this clonotype counts as medium-sized. V gene TRBV20-1 combines with J gene TRBJ1-6, with D uncertain. V lost 7 bases, J lost 5 bases, and 18 bases lay in between. In germline, CDR1 is DFQATT, CDR2 SNEGSKA (reference sequence). This CDR3 is 15 amino acids long. CDR3 nucleotide sequence: TGCAGTGTGGCGAGAGGGCATGCCAATAATTCACCCCTCCACTTT. Translation: CSVARGHANNSPLHF.

This clonotype was counted ten times or more. The chain combines TRBV6-5 with TRBJ2-7; D uncertain. Germline CDR1 and CDR2: MNHEY and SVGAGI. Trimming took off 0 bases at V and 1 base at J, with 13 bases between the two ends. The CDR3 covers 16 residues. The CDR3 DNA reads as TGTGCCAGCAGTTACTCAGGACCCTGGGGATCCTACGAGCAGTACTTC. Amino acids: CASSYSGPWGSYEQYF.

This clonotype is medium-sized. The V gene is TRBV10-3, the J gene TRBJ2-3; 8 bases align to TRBD2. Trimming removed 9 bases from V and 3 bases from J; junction bases left unmatched: 11. The germline gives CDR1 ENHRY, CDR2 SYGVKD. This CDR3 is 15 amino acids long. The CDR3 region has the DNA TGTGCCATTACAGAATTTGGCGGGGGGACAGATACGCAGTATTTT. It yields the protein CAITEFGGGTDTQYF.

This clonotype ranks as medium-sized. The rearrangement joins TRBV4-2 to TRBJ2-5, with unresolved D. CDR1 LGHNA and CDR2 YNFKEQ come from the germline V gene. Trimming took 0 bases from V and 0 from J, leaving 11 bases between them. CDR3 length equals 16 residues. CDR3 residues: CASSQDAHWNQETQYF. The CDR3 DNA sequence: TGTGCCAGCAGCCAAGATGCCCATTGGAACCAAGAGACCCAGTACTTC.

This clonotype is classed as medium-sized. The chain has TRBV27 and TRBJ2-3; 8 nucleotides line up with TRBD2. Trimming at V came to 0 bases and at J to 6 bases, leaving 5 bases not matched to a gene. Germline-derived CDR1 and CDR2 are MNHEY and SMNVEV (reference sequence). The length of the CDR3 is 15 residues. DNA of the CDR3: TGTGCCAGCAGTTTATCACGGGCTAGCGGGGATACGCAGTATTTT. Amino acid sequence: CASSLSRASGDTQYF.

This clonotype has a count of ten or more. The gene calls are TRBV7-3 and TRBJ2-5; 10 nucleotides match TRBD2. The ends lost 5 bases at V and 4 bases at J; junction bases unmatched: 7. Germline CDR1 reads SGHTA; CDR2 reads FQGTGA. This CDR3 is built from 15 residues. CDR3 sequence reads: CASSPGLARIETQYF. The CDR3 nucleotides read TGTGCCAGCAGCCCGGGACTAGCGAGGATAGAGACCCAGTACTTC. Looking up the rest from reference TRBV7-3 and TRBJ2-5 gives the full variable domain: GAGVSQTPSNKVTEKGKYVELRCDPISGHTALYWYRQSLGQGPEFLIYFQGTGAADDSGLPNDRFFAVRPEGSVSTLKIQRTERGDSAVYLCASSPGLARIETQYFGPGTRLLVL.

This clonotype is medium-sized by share. This chain links TRBV5-1 with TRBJ1-2, with a possible D match to TRBD1 (5 bases). The germline V gene has CDR1 SGHRS and CDR2 YFSETQ. The germline V and J ends were trimmed by 1 base and 8 bases, with 12 bases remaining between them. There are 13 residues in the CDR3. This chain's CDR3 is CASSLTGPRGYTF. CDR3 nucleotide sequence: TGCGCCAGCAGCTTGACAGGTCCTCGGGGCTACACCTTC.

By frequency in the sample, this clonotype is medium-sized. The rearrangement joins TRBV7-2 to TRBJ2-1; D call uncertain. Germline CDR1 reads SGHTA; CDR2 reads FQGNSA. Trimming removed 1 base at V and 7 bases at J, with 11 bases between. CDR3 size: 14 residues. As DNA, the CDR3 is TGTGCCAGCAGCTTAGAGTTATATCAGAATGAGCAGTTCTTC. This translates into CASSLELYQNEQFF.

This clonotype was seen at least ten times. The V gene is TRBV6-2 or TRBV6-3, the J gene TRBJ1-5; possible D gene TRBD1, 5 bases. This CDR3 comprises 16 residues. Trimming pared 4 bases from V and 2 bases from J, leaving 15 bases between. Germline V lookup: CDR1 MNHEY, CDR2 SVGEGT. The CDR3 reads CASSFAGFGGNQPQHF. In nucleotides, the CDR3 is TGTGCCAGCAGTTTCGCAGGGTTTGGTGGCAATCAGCCCCAGCATTTT.

This clonotype is termed medium-sized. The chain couples TRBV7-2 to TRBJ2-5, with TRBD1 as a possible D gene (5 bases). The V and J ends lost 3 bases and 7 bases respectively, with 12 bases between them. CDR3 length equals 13 residues. Looked up from germline, CDR1 is SGHTA and CDR2 is FQGNSA. In nucleotides, the CDR3 is TGTGCCAGCAGCTTTCGACAAACAGGGACCCAGTACTTC. Amino acids: CASSFRQTGTQYF.

This chain connects TRBV15 to TRBJ2-1; D not certain. Germline V gives CDR1 LNHNV, CDR2 YYDKDF (reference sequence). The V and J ends lost 1 base and 0 bases respectively, with 10 bases between them. The CDR3 consists of 16 residues. CDR3 sequence (DNA): TGTGCCACCAGCAGAGGCGACGGCGACTCCTACAATGAGCAGTTCTTC. Its protein product is CATSRGDGDSYNEQFF.

By share, this clonotype counts as medium-sized (0.01 to 0.1%). The DNA for the CDR3 is TGTGCCAGCAGCCAACGGACGGCTGCACCTGAAGCTTTCTTT. Protein: CASSQRTAAPEAFF. The chain combines TRBV3-1 with TRBJ1-1; D is undetermined. The CDR3 loop spans 14 amino acids. Germline lookup yields CDR1 LGHDT and CDR2 YNNKEL (reference sequence). Trimming took off 2 bases at V and 6 bases at J, with 13 bases between the two ends.

This clonotype is medium-sized in the sample. The genes are TRBV7-2 and TRBJ2-5; D is ambiguous. CDR3 length: 12 residues. Trimming left V 5 bases short and J 5 bases short, with 9 bases between. CDR1 SGHTA and CDR2 FQGNSA come from the germline V gene. This CDR3 reads CASSPLLETQYF. CDR3 bases: TGTGCCAGCAGCCCCCTTTTGGAGACCCAGTACTTC.

This clonotype is judged medium-sized (0.01 to 0.1%). The V and J genes are TRBV7-9 and TRBJ2-7; D unresolved. Germline loops: CDR1 SEHNR, CDR2 FQNEAQ (reference sequence). Trimming pared 5 bases from V and 2 bases from J, leaving 10 bases between. This CDR3 spans 13 amino acids. The CDR3 region has the DNA TGTGCCAGCAGCCCGCGTGGTCCCTACGAGCAGTACTTC. Residues: CASSPRGPYEQYF.

In this sample, this clonotype is medium-sized. This chain joins TRBV5-1 and TRBJ2-7; maybe TRBD1 (5 bases). This CDR3 contains 15 residues. Trimming took off 7 bases at V and 2 bases at J, with 19 bases between the two ends. In germline, CDR1 is SGHRS, CDR2 YFSETQ. The CDR3 loop reads CASAIAAGHTYEQYF. The CDR3 DNA reads as TGCGCCAGCGCTATAGCCGCCGGACATACCTACGAGCAGTACTTC.

This clonotype is labeled medium-sized. The chain is built from TRBV6-2 or TRBV6-3 and TRBJ1-5; D is possibly TRBD1 (6 bases). The CDR3 covers 14 residues. Trimming shortened V by 0 bases and J by 6 bases, and 9 bases separated the two germline ends. Germline CDR1 is MNHEY and CDR2 is SVGEGT. DNA for the CDR3: TGTGCCAGCAGTTACTCAGGGGGGGTTCAGCCCCAGCATTTT. Amino acids: CASSYSGGVQPQHF.

This clonotype is medium-sized (0.01 to 0.1%). The chain has TRBV12-3 or TRBV12-4 and TRBJ1-5, with a weak D call TRBD1 (6 bases). There are 16 residues in the CDR3. Deletions cut 5 bases from V and 6 bases from J, with 20 bases between. The CDR3 is CASSPASGGLGQPQHF. In DNA, the CDR3 is TGTGCCAGCAGTCCCGCAAGCGGGGGCTTGGGTCAGCCCCAGCATTTT.

The rearrangement links TRBV4-2 to TRBJ2-7; no reliable D call. The CDR3 spans 13 residues. Germline-derived CDR1 and CDR2 are LGHNA and YNFKEQ. V lost 4 bases to trimming and J lost 2 bases, with 9 bases between them. The CDR3 DNA sequence: TGTGCCAGCAGCCCCGAGGCCCCCTACGAGCAGTACTTC. Translating it yields CASSPEAPYEQYF.

This clonotype is termed medium-sized. This chain connects TRBV5-1 to TRBJ2-3; maybe TRBD2 (6 bases). The germline V gene has CDR1 SGHRS and CDR2 YFSETQ. V was shortened by 0 bases and J by 2 bases, with 22 bases between the two germline ends. This CDR3 is built from 19 residues. In nucleotides, the CDR3 is TGCGCCAGCAGCTTGGCTCGCGGGGCCTTTCCTATACACACAGATACGCAGTATTTT. This codes for CASSLARGAFPIHTDTQYF.

For this clonotype: One end of the junction varies from germline; a read error may be responsible. The genes are TRBV29-1 and TRBJ2-7; 7 bases match TRBD2. The CDR3 contains 14 residues. Germline lookup yields CDR1 SQVTM and CDR2 ANQGSEA. CDR3 sequence reads: CSVGEGPTSYEQNF. The CDR3 nucleotides read TGCAGCGTTGGGGAGGGACCAACCTCTTACGAGCAGAACTTC.

In this sample, this clonotype is medium-sized (0.01 to 0.1%). The chain joins TRBV7-2 to TRBJ2-1, with D hard to call. The germline V gene encodes CDR1 SGHTA and CDR2 FQGNSA. CDR3 length: 13 residues. Between the trimmed V and J ends, which lost 5 bases and 5 bases, there was a span of 10 bases. Written as DNA, the CDR3 is TGTGCCAGCAGCACCCCCAAGAACAATGAGCAGTTCTTC. It is translated as CASSTPKNNEQFF.